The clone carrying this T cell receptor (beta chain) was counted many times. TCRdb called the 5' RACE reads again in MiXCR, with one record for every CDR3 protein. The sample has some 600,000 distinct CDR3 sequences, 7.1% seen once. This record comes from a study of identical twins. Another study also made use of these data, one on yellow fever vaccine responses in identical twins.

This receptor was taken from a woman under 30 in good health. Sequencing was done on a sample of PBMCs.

The CDR3 sequence: CASTSLGQNNYGYTF. In DNA form, the CDR3 reads TGTGCCAGCACCTCCTTGGGACAGAACAACTATGGCTACACCTTC. The chain couples TRBV12-3 or TRBV12-4 to TRBJ1-2; 7 bases map to TRBD1. J lost 2 bases, V lost 7 bases, and 10 bases had no gene match. CDR3 size: 15 residues.